This is a list of T cell receptor beta chains from one sample in a study of CD4 T cell repertoires in COVID-19. The protocol was immunoSEQ multiplex PCR, while the TCRdb copy is restricted to in-frame clones and leaves out a portion. The table shows about 75,000 clones, with about 80% occurring only once. The specimen comprised CD4+ T cells from peripheral blood, sampled after recovery from COVID-19. The receptors shown here come from a human donor who had COVID-19. Both conserved end residues are part of each CDR3. D genes are given only for firm matches. A row's size may be missing; if present it is once, few, many or a size class.

size: NA; J: TRBJ1-2; D: TRBD1; V: TRBV14; CDR3: CASRRTGVNYGYTF; DNA: TGTGCCAGCAGACGGACAGGGGTAAACTATGGCTACACCTTC
size: NA; J: TRBJ2-4; D: NA; V: TRBV11-2; CDR3: CASTWDSAKNIQYF; DNA: TGTGCCAGCACCTGGGACTCCGCCAAAAACATTCAGTACTTC
size: NA; J: TRBJ2-2; D: NA; V: TRBV7-9; CDR3: CASRLTGELFF; DNA: TGTGCCAGCAGGCTCACCGGGGAGCTGTTTTTT
size: NA; J: TRBJ2-3; D: TRBD2; V: TRBV19; CDR3: CASSQIFGLVTDTQYF; DNA: TGTGCCAGTAGCCAGATCTTCGGACTAGTTACAGATACGCAGTATTTT
size: once; J: TRBJ2-1; D: NA; V: TRBV7-6; CDR3: CASSLAGYEQFF; DNA: TGTGCCAGCAGCTTAGCGGGCTATGAGCAGTTCTTC
size: NA; J: TRBJ2-7; D: NA; V: TRBV11-2; CDR3: CASSLDRSDEQYF; DNA: TGTGCCAGCAGCTTAGATCGATCAGACGAGCAGTACTTC
size: NA; J: TRBJ2-7; D: NA; V: TRBV5-5; CDR3: CASSRPPSYEQYF; DNA: TGTGCCAGCAGCCGTCCACCCTCCTACGAGCAGTACTTC
size: once; J: TRBJ2-1; D: NA; V: TRBV12-3/TRBV12-4; CDR3: CASTHLLGDEQFF; DNA: TGTGCCAGCACCCACCTGCTAGGCGATGAGCAGTTCTTC
size: once; J: TRBJ1-2; D: TRBD1; V: TRBV19; CDR3: CASAQGVMTGGYTF; DNA: TGTGCCAGTGCACAGGGGGTAATGACGGGTGGCTACACCTTC
size: once; J: TRBJ2-7; D: NA; V: TRBV29-1; CDR3: CSLSSGHEQYF; DNA: TGCAGCTTATCCTCCGGGCACGAGCAGTACTTC
size: NA; J: TRBJ2-7; D: TRBD1; V: TRBV2; CDR3: CASSQGVGTGSYEQYF; DNA: TGTGCCAGCAGCCAAGGGGTTGGGACAGGGTCCTACGAGCAGTACTTC
size: NA; J: TRBJ2-2; D: NA; V: TRBV27; CDR3: CASSIKVGSGELFF; DNA: TGTGCCAGCAGTATCAAGGTCGGATCCGGGGAGCTGTTTTTT
size: NA; J: TRBJ2-5; D: NA; V: TRBV5-1; CDR3: CASSSASTFRETQYF; DNA: TGCGCCAGCAGCTCTGCCAGCACGTTCCGGGAGACCCAGTACTTC
size: NA; J: TRBJ2-7; D: NA; V: TRBV10-1; CDR3: CASSESGVGEQYF; DNA: TGCGCCAGCAGTGAGTCCGGGGTGGGCGAGCAGTACTTC
size: NA; J: TRBJ2-2; D: TRBD2; V: TRBV3-1/TRBV3-2; CDR3: CASKSGVLLNTGELFF; DNA: TGTGCCAGCAAGAGCGGGGTCCTCTTAAACACCGGGGAGCTGTTTTTT
size: NA; J: TRBJ1-2; D: NA; V: TRBV28; CDR3: CASRGRGDAANYGYTF; DNA: TGTGCCAGCAGGGGCCGGGGGGACGCAGCTAACTATGGCTACACCTTC
size: NA; J: TRBJ2-6; D: TRBD1; V: TRBV24-1; CDR3: CATSDYLGTGGSGANVLTF; DNA: TGTGCCACCAGTGACTACTTAGGGACAGGGGGTTCTGGGGCCAACGTCCTGACTTTC
size: NA; J: TRBJ2-1; D: NA; V: TRBV6-5; CDR3: CASSYVRGEQFF; DNA: TGTGCCAGCAGTTACGTCCGGGGTGAGCAGTTCTTC
size: NA; J: TRBJ2-1; D: NA; V: TRBV7-8; CDR3: CASSHRQEQFF; DNA: TGTGCCAGCAGCCACCGACAGGAGCAGTTCTTC
size: NA; J: TRBJ2-1; D: NA; V: TRBV19; CDR3: CASSRGSGATYNEQFF; DNA: TGTGCCAGTAGTAGGGGATCGGGGGCAACTTACAATGAGCAGTTCTTC
size: NA; J: TRBJ1-6; D: NA; V: TRBV6-5; CDR3: CASSSLTSGRSPLHF; DNA: TGTGCCAGCAGTTCCCTGACCTCTGGCCGTTCACCCCTCCACTTT
size: NA; J: TRBJ2-7; D: NA; V: TRBV3-1/TRBV3-2; CDR3: CASSQGFQGEQYF; DNA: TGTGCCAGCAGCCAAGGGTTCCAGGGCGAGCAGTACTTC
size: once; J: TRBJ1-1; D: NA; V: TRBV27; CDR3: CASPLLTGEAFF; DNA: TGTGCCAGCCCACTCTTGACTGGTGAAGCTTTCTTT
size: NA; J: TRBJ2-7; D: TRBD1; V: TRBV6-6; CDR3: CASEDRRTYEQYF; DNA: TGTGCCAGTGAGGACAGGCGGACCTACGAGCAGTACTTC
size: NA; J: TRBJ1-2; D: TRBD1; V: TRBV11-3; CDR3: CASSQGGFYGYTF; DNA: TGTGCCAGCAGCCAGGGGGGGTTTTATGGCTACACCTTC
size: NA; J: TRBJ2-6; D: TRBD2; V: TRBV10-2; CDR3: CASSESSAGDLYGANVLTF; DNA: TGCGCCAGCAGTGAGTCGTCAGCGGGAGACTTATATGGGGCCAACGTCCTGACTTTC
size: NA; J: TRBJ2-5; D: TRBD1; V: TRBV7-2; CDR3: CASSPGTGWMKTQYF; DNA: TGTGCCAGCAGCCCCGGGACAGGGTGGATGAAGACCCAGTACTTC
size: once; J: TRBJ2-1; D: NA; V: TRBV7-3; CDR3: CASSLNLGMNEQFF; DNA: TGTGCCAGCAGCTTAAACCTAGGGATGAATGAGCAGTTCTTC
size: NA; J: TRBJ2-5; D: NA; V: TRBV19; CDR3: CASRTQGGETQYF; DNA: TGTGCCAGTAGAACACAGGGTGGAGAGACCCAGTACTTC
size: NA; J: TRBJ2-1; D: NA; V: TRBV5-1; CDR3: CASSSTTLSEQFF; DNA: TGCGCCAGCAGCTCGACCACCTTAAGTGAGCAGTTCTTC
size: NA; J: TRBJ2-7; D: NA; V: TRBV18; CDR3: CASSPPDTSYEQYF; DNA: TGTGCCAGCTCACCACCGGACACATCCTACGAGCAGTACTTC
size: NA; J: TRBJ1-1; D: NA; V: TRBV15; CDR3: CATSRDGRNTEAFF; DNA: TGTGCCACCAGCAGAGATGGGAGGAACACTGAAGCTTTCTTT
size: NA; J: TRBJ1-5; D: NA; V: TRBV28; CDR3: CAIRGGIIQPQHF; DNA: TGTGCCATTAGGGGAGGGATTATCCAGCCCCAGCATTTT
size: NA; J: TRBJ1-4; D: TRBD1; V: TRBV5-1; CDR3: CASSSGTGNEKLFF; DNA: TGCGCCAGCAGCTCCGGGACAGGCAATGAAAAACTGTTTTTT
size: once; J: TRBJ2-3; D: NA; V: TRBV27; CDR3: CASSSTQGDTQYF; DNA: TGTGCCAGCAGTTCCACCCAAGGAGATACGCAGTATTTT
size: NA; J: TRBJ1-1; D: TRBD1; V: TRBV7-2; CDR3: CASSSTGTGTEAFF; DNA: TGTGCCAGCAGCTCGACCGGGACAGGCACTGAAGCTTTCTTT
size: NA; J: TRBJ2-7; D: TRBD1; V: TRBV28; CDR3: CASGDRYEQYF; DNA: TGTGCCAGTGGGGACAGATACGAGCAGTACTTC
size: NA; J: TRBJ1-6; D: TRBD1; V: TRBV19; CDR3: CASSIQGAHNSPLHF; DNA: TGTGCCAGTAGTATACAGGGGGCTCATAATTCACCCCTCCACTTT
size: NA; J: TRBJ2-6; D: TRBD2; V: TRBV19; CDR3: CASSVTGGYSGANVLTF; DNA: TGTGCCAGTAGTGTAACGGGGGGATACTCTGGGGCCAACGTCCTGACTTTC
size: NA; J: TRBJ1-2; D: NA; V: TRBV7-9; CDR3: CASSLAVPGNGYTF; DNA: TGTGCCAGCAGCTTAGCGGTACCAGGGAATGGCTACACCTTC
size: NA; J: TRBJ1-1; D: NA; V: TRBV19; CDR3: CASRQNGGNTEAFF; DNA: TGTGCCAGTAGGCAGAATGGCGGCAACACTGAAGCTTTCTTT
size: NA; J: TRBJ2-7; D: TRBD1; V: TRBV20-1; CDR3: CSASRLGQGAYEQYF; DNA: TGCAGTGCTAGTCGATTGGGACAGGGTGCGTACGAGCAGTACTTC
size: NA; J: TRBJ2-7; D: TRBD1; V: TRBV7-2; CDR3: CASSPQQGAGEQYF; DNA: TGTGCCAGCAGCCCCCAACAGGGGGCGGGCGAGCAGTACTTC
size: NA; J: TRBJ2-7; D: NA; V: TRBV7-2; CDR3: CASSLVEGRGSYEQYF; DNA: TGTGCCAGCAGCTTAGTAGAGGGACGGGGCTCCTACGAGCAGTACTTC
size: once; J: TRBJ1-3; D: NA; V: TRBV4-1; CDR3: CASSQVAIFSGNTIYF; DNA: TGCGCCAGCAGCCAAGTGGCCATTTTCTCTGGAAACACCATATATTTT
size: NA; J: TRBJ1-2; D: NA; V: TRBV7-2; CDR3: CASSLRQISLYGYTF; DNA: TGTGCCAGCAGCCTAAGACAGATCTCCCTATATGGCTACACCTTC
size: NA; J: TRBJ2-3; D: NA; V: TRBV9; CDR3: CASSLTGLGFGTDTQYF; DNA: TGTGCCAGCAGTCTTACAGGGTTGGGGTTCGGCACAGATACGCAGTATTTT
size: NA; J: TRBJ2-1; D: NA; V: TRBV5-1; CDR3: CASSLELVSNEQFF; DNA: TGCGCCAGCAGCTTGGAATTAGTTAGTAATGAGCAGTTCTTC
size: NA; J: TRBJ2-1; D: TRBD2; V: TRBV6-1; CDR3: CASSPGTSVAEQFF; DNA: TGTGCCAGCAGTCCAGGGACTAGTGTGGCTGAGCAGTTCTTC
size: NA; J: TRBJ2-5; D: NA; V: TRBV29-1; CDR3: CSVGRKPGDQETQYF; DNA: TGCAGCGTTGGGAGAAAACCAGGGGACCAAGAGACCCAGTACTTC
size: NA; J: TRBJ1-1; D: NA; V: TRBV7-2; CDR3: CASSYREIMNTEAFF; DNA: TGTGCCAGCAGCTACCGTGAAATAATGAACACTGAAGCTTTCTTT
size: NA; J: TRBJ2-1; D: TRBD2; V: TRBV27; CDR3: CASSFILAGSYNEQFF; DNA: TGTGCCAGCAGTTTTATACTAGCGGGAAGCTACAATGAGCAGTTCTTC